The rows below give T cell receptor beta chains drawn from one sample of a study of identical twins. TCRdb reanalysed the 5' RACE reads using MiXCR and keeps one entry per CDR3 protein. The repertoire holds some 460,000 distinct CDR3 sequences, with around 14% as singletons. A further study also used this sample, focusing on yellow fever vaccine responses in identical twins.

Sequencing was carried out using CD4+ T cells sorted from blood. The receptor set was obtained from a woman between 18 and 29 years old in good health. The CDR3 runs from the conserved cysteine through the conserved F or W. The D gene is left open where the match is weak. Clone size is not always given. Where it is, it says once, few, many or a class for expanded clones.

size | length | D | J | V | CDR3 | DNA
. | 13 | . | TRBJ2-7 | TRBV5-1 | CASSLEMAYEQYF | TGCGCCAGCAGCTTGGAGATGGCATACGAGCAGTACTTC
. | 14 | TRBD1 | TRBJ2-2 | TRBV24-1 | CATTGTGGTGELFF | TGTGCCACCACCGGGACAGGGGGCACCGGGGAGCTGTTTTTT
few | 14 | TRBD1 | TRBJ2-7 | TRBV6-2/TRBV6-3 | CASSYSQGYYEQYF | TGTGCCAGCAGTTACTCACAGGGGTACTACGAGCAGTACTTC
. | 17 | TRBD1 | TRBJ2-6 | TRBV6-5 | CASSYGQGVHGANVLTF | TGTGCCAGCAGTTACGGACAGGGAGTGCATGGGGCCAACGTCCTGACTTTC
few | 14 | . | TRBJ1-1 | TRBV9 | CASSAPGGVTEAFF | TGTGCCAGCAGCGCACCGGGCGGGGTCACTGAAGCTTTCTTT
many | 14 | . | TRBJ2-3 | TRBV6-4 | CASSRTASTDTQYF | TGTGCCAGCAGTCGGACGGCTAGCACAGATACGCAGTATTTT
many | 13 | . | TRBJ2-1 | TRBV20-1 | CSARDEGNNEQFF | TGCAGTGCTAGAGATGAGGGAAACAATGAGCAGTTCTTC
. | 13 | . | TRBJ2-7 | TRBV10-3 | CAISEGSPYEQYF | TGTGCCATCAGTGAAGGCAGCCCCTACGAGCAGTACTTC
few | 15 | TRBD1 | TRBJ1-4 | TRBV5-1 | CASSMTGETNEKLFF | TGCGCCAGCAGCATGACAGGGGAAACTAATGAAAAACTGTTTTTT
. | 16 | . | TRBJ2-6 | TRBV6-1 | CASSEGRPSGANVLTF | TGTGCCAGCAGTGAGGGACGGCCCTCTGGGGCCAACGTCCTGACTTTC
. | 14 | TRBD1 | TRBJ1-2 | TRBV7-9 | CASSGQGPLDGYTF | TGTGCCAGCAGCGGACAGGGCCCCCTTGATGGCTACACCTTC
. | 14 | . | TRBJ2-3 | TRBV20-1 | CSARVPGGGYTQYF | TGCAGTGCTAGAGTCCCAGGTGGGGGGTATACGCAGTATTTT
few | 15 | . | TRBJ2-7 | TRBV6-2/TRBV6-3 | CASSYPSTGVYEQYF | TGTGCCAGCAGTTACCCATCGACGGGAGTCTACGAGCAGTACTTC
few | 16 | . | TRBJ2-1 | TRBV19 | CASSIGRVGRYNEQFF | TGTGCCAGTAGTATAGGCAGGGTTGGACGCTACAATGAGCAGTTCTTC
. | 15 | TRBD2 | TRBJ2-2 | TRBV18 | CASSPRREATGELFF | TGTGCCAGCTCACCACGCCGGGAGGCCACCGGGGAGCTGTTTTTT
few | 15 | TRBD1 | TRBJ2-3 | TRBV25-1 | CASREDRTPTDTQYF | TGTGCCAGCAGGGAGGACAGGACCCCCACAGATACGCAGTATTTT
. | 15 | TRBD2 | TRBJ2-5 | TRBV20-1 | CSAALAGTPQGTQYF | TGCAGTGCTGCACTAGCGGGGACCCCGCAGGGGACCCAGTACTTC
few | 16 | TRBD2 | TRBJ2-4 | TRBV20-1 | CSARRLAGGGGNIQYF | TGCAGTGCTAGGAGACTAGCGGGGGGGGGTGGAAACATTCAGTACTTC
. | 16 | TRBD2 | TRBJ2-3 | TRBV6-1 | CASTTGTSGRTDTQYF | TGTGCCAGCACCACTGGGACTAGCGGACGCACAGATACGCAGTATTTT
few | 15 | TRBD1 | TRBJ2-1 | TRBV12-3/TRBV12-4 | CASSLKGQGAWEQFF | TGTGCCAGCAGTTTAAAGGGACAGGGGGCATGGGAGCAGTTCTTC
. | 17 | . | TRBJ2-7 | TRBV15 | CATSREQGSGGVYEQYF | TGTGCCACCAGCAGAGAACAAGGCAGCGGAGGAGTTTACGAGCAGTACTTC
. | 11 | . | TRBJ1-2 | TRBV9 | CASGGYYGYTF | TGTGCCAGCGGCGGTTACTATGGCTACACCTTC
. | 17 | TRBD2 | TRBJ2-1 | TRBV12-3/TRBV12-4 | CASSFYSGGRSNNEQFF | TGTGCCAGCAGTTTTTATAGTGGCGGGAGGTCTAACAATGAGCAGTTCTTC
. | 16 | . | TRBJ2-5 | TRBV7-9 | CASSLLSPGNKETQYF | TGTGCCAGCAGCCTGCTTTCCCCCGGGAATAAAGAGACCCAGTACTTC
. | 13 | TRBD1 | TRBJ1-2 | TRBV27 | CASSFNRGNGYTF | TGTGCCAGCAGTTTCAACAGGGGTAATGGCTACACCTTC
few | 16 | TRBD2 | TRBJ2-3 | TRBV7-6 | CASSLMAGGSTDTQYF | TGTGCCAGCAGCTTAATGGCGGGGGGCTCCACAGATACGCAGTATTTT
few | 15 | TRBD1 | TRBJ1-1 | TRBV10-3 | CAISESEGAGTEAFF | TGTGCCATCAGTGAGTCTGAGGGGGCGGGAACTGAAGCTTTCTTT
few | 15 | TRBD1 | TRBJ2-1 | TRBV2 | CASRVGQGPYNEQFF | TGTGCCAGCAGAGTTGGACAGGGCCCCTACAATGAGCAGTTCTTC
few | 16 | . | TRBJ1-1 | TRBV5-1 | CASSLGGVGWNTEAFF | TGCGCCAGCAGCTTGGGGGGAGTAGGTTGGAACACTGAAGCTTTCTTT
. | 17 | TRBD1 | TRBJ2-2 | TRBV7-2 | CASSLTGGGANTGELFF | TGTGCCAGCAGCTTGACAGGGGGAGGCGCGAACACCGGGGAGCTGTTTTTT
. | 15 | . | TRBJ2-2 | TRBV6-5 | CASSYWGTGTGELFF | TGTGCCAGCAGTTATTGGGGAACCGGCACCGGGGAGCTGTTTTTT
. | 16 | TRBD2 | TRBJ2-3 | TRBV11-2 | CASSSRGGAFPDTQYF | TGTGCCAGCAGCTCTCGCGGGGGGGCCTTTCCAGATACGCAGTATTTT
few | 14 | . | TRBJ2-3 | TRBV20-1 | CSANTGPTTDTQYF | TGCAGTGCTAATACGGGACCGACCACAGATACGCAGTATTTT
. | 14 | . | TRBJ1-2 | TRBV3-1 | CASSQLDPGGGYTF | TGTGCCAGCAGCCAGTTGGATCCGGGGGGTGGCTACACCTTC
. | 16 | TRBD1 | TRBJ2-3 | TRBV4-3 | CASSQEGTASTDTQYF | TGCGCCAGCAGCCAAGAAGGGACAGCTAGCACAGATACGCAGTATTTT
. | 13 | . | TRBJ2-7 | TRBV5-1 | CASSRGPEYEQYF | TGCGCCAGCAGCCGGGGACCTGAGTACGAGCAGTACTTC
. | 12 | . | TRBJ2-7 | TRBV3-1 | CASSQDRSEQYF | TGTGCCAGCAGCCAAGATCGCTCCGAGCAGTACTTC
few | 14 | . | TRBJ1-5 | TRBV30 | CAWSGGGGNQPQHF | TGTGCCTGGAGTGGGGGCGGGGGAAACCAGCCCCAGCATTTT
. | 16 | TRBD1 | TRBJ1-1 | TRBV20-1 | CSARDPRQGGNTEAFF | TGCAGTGCTAGAGATCCTCGACAGGGCGGGAACACTGAAGCTTTCTTT
many | 13 | . | TRBJ1-6 | TRBV12-3/TRBV12-4 | CASSLGGLSPLHF | TGTGCCAGCAGTCTGGGGGGGCTTTCGCCCCTCCACTTT
. | 17 | . | TRBJ1-5 | TRBV6-1 | CASSSGSYGIGNQPQHF | TGTGCCAGCAGCTCAGGTAGTTACGGTATTGGTAATCAGCCCCAGCATTTT